The TCR beta chain under discussion was sequenced for a study of shared clonotypes between healthy human individuals (dated by TCRdb to the early 2020s). In terms of the full investigation: A couple of women and a few men aged 18 to 49 years were included in the cohort. For each donor, CD4 naive and CD4 memory were each run on three plates, CD8 naive on two plates, and CD8 memory on one plate. The study deeply sequenced blood TCR repertoires of about 5 healthy adults to estimate repertoire size and the extent of clonotype sharing between individuals. Libraries were prepared and TCR repertoires were sequenced by different laboratories using diverse techniques, in order to increase sequencing depth and limit assay-specific biases. Between about 0.94 and 8.9 billion PBMCs per donor were obtained by leukapheresis. Beyond this particular receptor, the publication reports: Compared with non-shared clonotypes, the clonotypes found in all four sorted-subset donors had higher generation probabilities. Even with the large sequencing depth, rarefaction of the sorted-subset datasets indicated that sequencing was incomplete. Larger estimated clonotype richness was generally found for naive subsets than for memory subsets. Pairwise subsampling indicated that sequencing depth was expected to affect the degree of clonotype sharing among donors. The small number of donors limited the genetic and exposure-history diversity represented. Sampling was restricted to blood, and TCR repertoires in tissue are likely to differ from TCR repertoires in blood. Across a handful of donors, roughly 5.1% of naive CD4, around 3.3% of naive CD8, 2.3% of memory CD4, and about 0.44% of memory CD8 clonotypes were shared.

V was cut back by 1 base and J by 0 bases, leaving a gap of 10 bases between them. The germline V gene yields SGHAT for CDR1 and FQNNGV for CDR2. The CDR3 covers 15 residues, taking in both the cysteine and the phenylalanine. CDR3 DNA only is kept here, 45 bases in frame from base 1. Donors were healthy HIV-negative adults with no recently reported acute infections or vaccinations. Every donor was a Caucasian adult living in Nashville, Tennessee, USA. CD4+ T cells were enriched through magnetic negative selection, after which naive cells were positively selected on CD45RA and the remaining negative fraction served as the memory subset. Blood was collected by leukapheresis, and PBMCs were isolated by Ficoll-Histopaque density gradient centrifugation and then cryopreserved in liquid nitrogen vapor phase. Analytical flow cytometry was used to check the purity and quantity of each magnetically sorted T cell population. From each sorted fraction, genomic DNA was isolated and quantified by UV absorbance on a Nanodrop 2000c.

A word on this clone: Its recognized antigen is unknown. No per-base quality is available; no much larger clone lies one base away.

Using the deep immunoSEQ assay, multiplex PCR amplified TCR CDR3 regions from genomic DNA. Extracted genomic DNA from each cell subset was distributed evenly across all wells of several immunoSEQ 96-well plates, and each plate was treated as a replicate. For sorted subsets, 150 to 200 ng genomic DNA, equal to tens of thousands of T cell genomes, was loaded into each replicate PCR. Purified libraries were quantified with a Qubit 3.0 fluorometer, sized on a Bioanalyzer 2100, and re-quantified with the KAPA Library Quantification kit. Every immunoSEQ 96-well plate was sequenced on a separate single-read 150-cycle Illumina NextSeq 550 flow cell. The paper's processing steps were these. Because the immunoSEQ output held only junctional sequences and lacked quality scores, the filtering could not match the filtering applied to full-length reads. Sequences were annotated with PyIR, a Python wrapper for IgBLAST v1.9, using IMGT germline references to assign V/J genes and CDR3. Any read was removed if the V/J assignment was weak (E-value above 1e-6), the CDR3 was missing, or the read contained stop codons, out-of-frame junctions, or ambiguous translated residues. V3J clonotypes were defined by identical inferred V gene, J gene, and CDR3 amino acid sequence. The percentage overlap between two repertoires was calculated by dividing the number of shared unique clonotypes by the size of the smaller repertoire. Three approaches were used to assess repertoire richness: RTK rarefaction, the Chao1 estimator, and Recon v2.1 estimates of unobserved clonotypes. For all TCRbeta clonotypes obtained by the gDNA method from several donors, generation probabilities were computed with OLGA. Here the immuneACCESS table is served through TCRdb, limited to in-frame sequences with V and J called. Missing clones are a known gap in these copies; in checked studies unresolved V genes cover under half, and the rest lacks a known reason. The V and J calls and clone size were taken over from that table, and D and trimming were inferred from the DNA. Across this sample there are some 2.4 million clones, with approximately 93% seen only once. Clones ranked in the top ten supply 0.36% of the sample.

This receptor was taken from a man younger than 35 in good health. Some clones in this sample may be carry-over from other donors' samples. The chain is assembled from TRBV11-2 and TRBJ2-7; the D gene remains uncertain. Sequencing used naive CD4+ T cells from PBMCs. This specimen's cell subset or site label, interpreted: CD45RA+ positively selected. The CDR3: CASSLALYNSYEQYF. The DNA sequence follows: TGTGCCAGCAGCTTAGCGTTATACAACTCCTACGAGCAGTACTTC. Outside the CDR3, residues come from the reference TRBV11-2 and TRBJ2-7 proteins, so the full variable domain is: EAGVAQSPRYKIIEKRQSVAFWCNPISGHATLYWYQQILGQGPKLLIQFQNNGVVDDSQLPKDRFSAERLKGVDSTLKIQPAKLEDSAVYLCASSLALYNSYEQYFGPGTRLTVT.